This T cell receptor (beta chain) stems from a study of blood T cells in healthy people across ages. Note on this clonotype: Antigen specificity is unknown.

A second PCR, run for roughly 6 to 11 cycles, used a sample-barcoded 5' primer plus a J-beta primer mix. TCRdb reanalysed the 5' RACE reads using MiXCR and keeps one entry per CDR3 protein. In the table there are just under 900,000 distinct CDR3 sequences, less than 35% of which are singletons. The junction had 15 bases not matched to a gene; V was cut back by 5 bases and J by 0 bases. This CDR3 is built from 19 residues. Per the germline V gene, CDR1 is SEHNR and CDR2 is FQNEAQ (reference sequence). In terms of origin and age, donors were healthy Caucasian individuals from Russia aged roughly 6 to 100. Overall study results and limits: Not knowing donor CMV status may have confounded expanded clonotype changes.

This chain links TRBV7-9 with TRBJ2-4; 8 nucleotides align to TRBD2. The sequenced material came from blood. The origin of this receptor is a woman older than 75 in good health. CDR3 in amino acids: CASSARRGVAGLAKNIQYF. The CDR3 DNA sequence: TGTGCCAGCAGCGCCCGGCGGGGGGTAGCGGGGTTAGCCAAAAACATTCAGTACTTC.